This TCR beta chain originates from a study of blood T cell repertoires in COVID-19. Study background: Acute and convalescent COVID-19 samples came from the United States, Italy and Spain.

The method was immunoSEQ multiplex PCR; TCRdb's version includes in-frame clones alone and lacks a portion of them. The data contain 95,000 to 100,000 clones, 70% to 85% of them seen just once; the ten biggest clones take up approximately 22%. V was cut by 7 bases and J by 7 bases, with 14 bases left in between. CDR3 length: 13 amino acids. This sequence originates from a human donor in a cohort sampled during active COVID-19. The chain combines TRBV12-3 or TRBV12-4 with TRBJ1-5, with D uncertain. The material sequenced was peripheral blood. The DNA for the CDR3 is TGTGCCAGCACCCCGGGTCCGGGGCAGCCCCAGCATTTT. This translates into CASTPGPGQPQHF.